These T cell receptor beta chains were read from a single sample in a study of PD-1 blockade in classical Hodgkin lymphoma. Sequenced by immunoSEQ multiplex PCR; TCRdb stores in-frame clones only, minus some. The repertoire holds 30,000 or so clones, with 80% to 95% as singletons. This specimen was CD4+ T cells from blood, taken at baseline. These receptors all stem from a human donor with classical Hodgkin lymphoma. Both conserved end residues are part of each CDR3. Fields, in order: J gene, V gene, clone size, D gene, CDR3 protein, CDR3 DNA. D genes are given only for firm matches. Rows give clone size only sometimes, using once, few, many, or a class for an expanded clone.

>TRBJ2-3|TRBV30|-|TRBD1
CAWSAVGGWDTDTQYF
TGTGCCTGGAGTGCGGTAGGGGGCTGGGACACAGATACGCAGTATTTT
>TRBJ2-5|TRBV25-1|-|-
CASSELLEWQETQYF
TGTGCCAGCAGTGAATTACTTGAATGGCAAGAGACCCAGTACTTC
>TRBJ2-1|TRBV25-1|-|-
CASSVSQGGRHEQFF
TGTGCCAGCAGTGTCTCGCAGGGTGGAAGGCATGAGCAGTTCTTC
>TRBJ2-7|TRBV20-1|-|-
CSARTVHEQYF
TGCAGTGCTAGAACGGTCCACGAGCAGTACTTC
>TRBJ1-1|TRBV5-4|-|-
CASSPPRQGLNTEAFF
TGTGCCAGCAGCCCCCCTAGGCAGGGGTTGAACACTGAAGCTTTCTTT
>TRBJ2-5|TRBV13|-|-
CASSSSDGKETQYF
TGTGCCAGCAGCTCCTCGGACGGAAAAGAGACCCAGTACTTC
>TRBJ1-5|TRBV7-2|-|TRBD1
CASSSEDRGTNQPQHF
TGTGCCAGCAGCTCCGAGGACAGGGGGACTAATCAGCCCCAGCATTTT
>TRBJ1-1|TRBV16|-|-
CASSQSPRGQNTEAFF
TGTGCCAGCAGCCAATCCCCCCGGGGGCAGAACACTGAAGCTTTCTTT
>TRBJ2-7|TRBV5-1|once|-
CASSQDGGVSSYEQYF
TGCGCCAGCAGCCAGGACGGAGGCGTGAGCTCCTACGAGCAGTACTTC
>TRBJ2-7|TRBV5-1|-|TRBD1
CASSRTGDVYEQYF
TGCGCCAGCAGCCGGACAGGGGACGTCTACGAGCAGTACTTC
>TRBJ2-1|TRBV13|-|TRBD2
CASSLDGTRFDEQFF
TGTGCCAGCAGCTTAGATGGGACTAGATTCGATGAGCAGTTCTTC
>TRBJ2-2|TRBV7-9|-|TRBD2
CASSFTSGRIDGELFF
TGTGCCAGCAGCTTTACTAGCGGGAGAATTGACGGGGAGCTGTTTTTT
>TRBJ2-2|TRBV2|-|TRBD2
CASSEPSGRGTGELFF
TGTGCCAGCAGTGAACCGAGCGGGAGAGGGACCGGGGAGCTGTTTTTT
>TRBJ2-2|TRBV6-5|-|-
CASSYGGLADTGELFF
TGTGCCAGCAGTTACGGGGGGCTCGCGGACACCGGGGAGCTGTTTTTT
>TRBJ1-5|TRBV10-2|few|-
CASSESGNQPQHF
TGCGCCAGCAGTGAGTCCGGGAATCAGCCCCAGCATTTT
>TRBJ2-7|TRBV6-5|-|-
CASSTPDSYEQYF
TGTGCCAGCAGTACCCCGGACAGCTACGAGCAGTACTTC
>TRBJ2-2|TRBV28|-|TRBD1
CASSLVGQGLAGELFF
TGTGCCAGCAGTTTAGTAGGACAGGGGTTGGCCGGGGAGCTGTTTTTT
>TRBJ1-2|TRBV28|-|-
CASISQGLGYTF
TGTGCCAGCATCTCCCAAGGCCTTGGCTACACCTTC
>TRBJ2-4|TRBV28|-|-
CASSRLAKNIQYF
TGTGCCAGCAGTCGGCTAGCCAAAAACATTCAGTACTTC
>TRBJ1-4|TRBV11-2|-|TRBD1
CASSLDRRDRGWVTNEKLFF
TGTGCCAGCAGCTTAGATAGGCGGGACAGGGGGTGGGTAACTAATGAAAAACTGTTTTTT
>TRBJ1-2|TRBV5-1|-|-
CASSLGSYNYGYTF
TGCGCCAGCAGCTTGGGCAGCTATAACTATGGCTACACCTTC
>TRBJ1-5|TRBV15|-|-
CATSLDRTSNQPQHF
TGTGCCACCAGCCTTGACAGGACTAGCAATCAGCCCCAGCATTTT